The source of this T cell receptor (beta chain) is a study of radiation and T cells in renal cell carcinoma. At the level of the study: Nephrectomy followed 15 Gy stereotactic body radiation by 4 weeks.

Time point: baseline pretreatment blood. Documented treatment: 15 Gy SBRT to primary tumor, nephrectomy 4 weeks later. After SBRT, blood was collected at 2 and 4 weeks, plus baseline. The germline V gene has CDR1 SNHLY and CDR2 FYNNEI. V dropped 6 bases and J dropped 6 bases, with 16 bases sitting between them. The CDR3 runs 14 residues. This table comes from immunoSEQ multiplex PCR, and its TCRdb copy is limited to in-frame clones, with some not included. The sample has about 160,000 clones; less than 90% are singletons. The J gene is TRBJ2-3, the V gene TRBV2; TRBD2 might be the D (6 bases). Sequencing used blood, obtained from a patient whose treatment included radiotherapy and nephrectomy. The sequence was collected from a woman between 65 and 79 years old with renal cell carcinoma. The CDR3: CASSLTSSPDTQYF. In nucleotides, the CDR3 is TGTGCCAGCAGCCTGACTAGTTCCCCCGATACGCAGTATTTT.